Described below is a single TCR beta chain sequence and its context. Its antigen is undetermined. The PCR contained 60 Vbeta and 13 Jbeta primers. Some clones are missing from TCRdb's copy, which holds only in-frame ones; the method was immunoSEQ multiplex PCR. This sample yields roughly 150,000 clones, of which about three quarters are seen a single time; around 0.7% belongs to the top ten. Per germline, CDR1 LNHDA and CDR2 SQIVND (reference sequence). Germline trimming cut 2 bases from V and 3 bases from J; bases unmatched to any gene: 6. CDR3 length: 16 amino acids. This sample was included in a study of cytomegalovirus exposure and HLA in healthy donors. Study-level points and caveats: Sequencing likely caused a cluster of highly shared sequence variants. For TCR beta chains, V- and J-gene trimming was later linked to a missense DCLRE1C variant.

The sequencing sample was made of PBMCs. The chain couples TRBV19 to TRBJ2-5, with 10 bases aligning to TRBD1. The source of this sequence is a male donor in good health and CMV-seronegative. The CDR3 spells CASSISKGTGEETQYF. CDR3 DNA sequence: TGTGCCAGTAGTATAAGTAAGGGGACAGGGGAAGAGACCCAGTACTTC.